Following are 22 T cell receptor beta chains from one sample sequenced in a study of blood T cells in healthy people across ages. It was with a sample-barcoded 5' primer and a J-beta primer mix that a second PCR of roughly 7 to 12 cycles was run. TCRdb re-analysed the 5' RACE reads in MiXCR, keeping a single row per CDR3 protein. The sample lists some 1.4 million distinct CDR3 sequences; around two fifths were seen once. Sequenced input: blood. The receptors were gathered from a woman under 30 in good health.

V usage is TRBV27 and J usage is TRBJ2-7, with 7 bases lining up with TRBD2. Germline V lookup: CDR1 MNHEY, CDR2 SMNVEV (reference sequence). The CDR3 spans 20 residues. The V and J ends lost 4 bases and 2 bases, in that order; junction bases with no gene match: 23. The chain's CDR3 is CASSWCDRDGRSLSTYEQYF. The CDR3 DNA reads TGTGCCAGCAGTTGGTGCGATCGGGACGGGAGGAGTTTGTCCACCTACGAGCAGTACTTC.

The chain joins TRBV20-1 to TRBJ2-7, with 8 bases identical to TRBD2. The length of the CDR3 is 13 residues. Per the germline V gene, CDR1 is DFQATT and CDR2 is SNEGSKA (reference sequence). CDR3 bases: TGCAGACCCGTCGGACTAGCAGGTTACGAGCAGTACTTC. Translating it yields CRPVGLAGYEQYF.

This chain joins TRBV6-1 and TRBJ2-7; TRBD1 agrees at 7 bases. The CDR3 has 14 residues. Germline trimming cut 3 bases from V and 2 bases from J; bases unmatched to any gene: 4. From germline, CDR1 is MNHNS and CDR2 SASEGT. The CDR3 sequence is CASSDLQGAYEQYF. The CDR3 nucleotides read TGTGCCAGCAGTGACTTGCAGGGGGCCTACGAGCAGTACTTC.

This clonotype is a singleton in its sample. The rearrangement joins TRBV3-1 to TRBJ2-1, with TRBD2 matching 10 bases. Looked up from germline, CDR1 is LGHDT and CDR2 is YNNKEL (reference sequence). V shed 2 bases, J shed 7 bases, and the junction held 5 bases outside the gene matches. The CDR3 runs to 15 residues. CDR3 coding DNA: TGTGCCAGCAGCCAACCCGGACTAGCGGCAAATGAGCAGTTCTTC. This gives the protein CASSQPGLAANEQFF.

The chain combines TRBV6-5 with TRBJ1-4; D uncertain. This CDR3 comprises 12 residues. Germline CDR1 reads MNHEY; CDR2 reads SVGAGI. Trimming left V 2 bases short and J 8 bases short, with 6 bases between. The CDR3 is CASSYNSEKLFF. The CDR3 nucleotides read TGTGCCAGCAGTTACAACTCGGAAAAACTGTTTTTT.

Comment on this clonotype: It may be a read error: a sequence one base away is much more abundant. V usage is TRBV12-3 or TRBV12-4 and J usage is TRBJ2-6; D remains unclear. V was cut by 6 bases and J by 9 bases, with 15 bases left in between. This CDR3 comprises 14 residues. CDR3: CASRVEVRVNVLTF. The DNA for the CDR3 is TGTGCCAGCAGGGTCGAGGTCCGGGTCAACGTCCTGACTTTC.

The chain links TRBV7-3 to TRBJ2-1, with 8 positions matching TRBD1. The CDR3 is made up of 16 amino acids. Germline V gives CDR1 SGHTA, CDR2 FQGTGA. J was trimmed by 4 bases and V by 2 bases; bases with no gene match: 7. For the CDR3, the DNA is TGTGCCAGCAGCTTAGGGCAGGGGGCCCTATACAATGAGCAGTTCTTC. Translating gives CASSLGQGALYNEQFF.

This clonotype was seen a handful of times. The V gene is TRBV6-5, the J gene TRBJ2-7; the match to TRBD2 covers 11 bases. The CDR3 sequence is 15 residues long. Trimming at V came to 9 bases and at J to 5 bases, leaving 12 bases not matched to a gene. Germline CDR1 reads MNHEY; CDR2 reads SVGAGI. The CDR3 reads CASVAGGLSLDEQYF. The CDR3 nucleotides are TGTGCCAGTGTAGCGGGAGGGCTGTCATTGGACGAGCAGTACTTC.

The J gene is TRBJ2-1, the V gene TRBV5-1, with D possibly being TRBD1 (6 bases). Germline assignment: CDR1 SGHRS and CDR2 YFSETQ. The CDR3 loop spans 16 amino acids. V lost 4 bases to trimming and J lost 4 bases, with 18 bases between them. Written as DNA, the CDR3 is TGCGCCAGCAGCAAGGAACCGGGACATAGTTACAATGAGCAGTTCTTC. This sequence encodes CASSKEPGHSYNEQFF.

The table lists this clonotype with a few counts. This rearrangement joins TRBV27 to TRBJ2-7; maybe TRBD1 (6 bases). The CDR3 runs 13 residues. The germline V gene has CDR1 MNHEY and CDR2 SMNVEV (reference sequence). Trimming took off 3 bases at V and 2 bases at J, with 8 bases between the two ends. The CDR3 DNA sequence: TGTGCCAGCAGTTTTAGGACAGCCTACGAGCAGTACTTC. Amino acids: CASSFRTAYEQYF.

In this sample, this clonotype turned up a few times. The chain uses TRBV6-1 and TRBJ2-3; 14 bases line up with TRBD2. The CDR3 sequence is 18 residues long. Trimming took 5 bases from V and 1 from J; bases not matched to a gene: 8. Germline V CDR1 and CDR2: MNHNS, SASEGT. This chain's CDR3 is CASSSVGTSGRRTDTQYF. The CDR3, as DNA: TGTGCCAGCAGTAGTGTTGGGACTAGCGGGAGACGCACAGATACGCAGTATTTT.

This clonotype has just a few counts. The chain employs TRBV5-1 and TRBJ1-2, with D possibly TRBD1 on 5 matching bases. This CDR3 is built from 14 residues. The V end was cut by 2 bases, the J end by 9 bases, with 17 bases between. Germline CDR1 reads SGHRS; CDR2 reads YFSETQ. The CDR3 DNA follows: TGCGCCAGCAGCTTCTCCGGGACGGAGGGTAGCTACACCTTC. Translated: CASSFSGTEGSYTF.

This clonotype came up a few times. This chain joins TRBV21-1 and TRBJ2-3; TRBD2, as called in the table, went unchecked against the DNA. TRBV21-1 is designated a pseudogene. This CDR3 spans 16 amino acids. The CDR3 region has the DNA TGTGCCAGCAGCAACCCGGGACTAGCGATCACAGATACGCAGTATTTT. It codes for CASSNPGLAITDTQYF.

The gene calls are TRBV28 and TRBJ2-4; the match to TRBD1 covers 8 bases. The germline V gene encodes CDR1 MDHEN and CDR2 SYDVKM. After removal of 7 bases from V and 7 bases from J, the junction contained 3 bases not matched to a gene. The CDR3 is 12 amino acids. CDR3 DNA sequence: TGTGCCAGCACAGGGGGCGTCAACATTCAGTACTTC. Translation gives CASTGGVNIQYF.

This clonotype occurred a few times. Here the CDR3 DNA reads TGTGCCAGCAGCTATCCAAGGGAACCCTACGAGCAGTACTTC. Its protein is CASSYPREPYEQYF. V gene TRBV7-8 combines with J gene TRBJ2-7; D remains ambiguous. Looked up from germline, CDR1 is SGHVS and CDR2 is FQNEAQ. V was shortened by 4 bases and J by 2 bases, with 12 bases between the two germline ends. The CDR3 sequence is 14 residues long.

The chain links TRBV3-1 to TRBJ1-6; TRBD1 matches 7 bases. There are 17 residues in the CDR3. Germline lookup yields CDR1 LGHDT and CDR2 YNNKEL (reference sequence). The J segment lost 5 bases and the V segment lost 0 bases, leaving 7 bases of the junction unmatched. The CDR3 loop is CASSQDLDGTDNSPLHF. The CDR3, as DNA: TGTGCCAGCAGCCAAGATCTTGATGGGACAGATAATTCACCCCTCCACTTT. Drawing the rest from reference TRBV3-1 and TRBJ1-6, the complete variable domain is DTAVSQTPKYLVTQMGNDKSIKCEQNLGHDTMYWYKQDSKKFLKIMFSYNNKELIINETVPNRFSPKSPDKAHLNLHINSLELGDSAVYFCASSQDLDGTDNSPLHFGNGTRLTVT.

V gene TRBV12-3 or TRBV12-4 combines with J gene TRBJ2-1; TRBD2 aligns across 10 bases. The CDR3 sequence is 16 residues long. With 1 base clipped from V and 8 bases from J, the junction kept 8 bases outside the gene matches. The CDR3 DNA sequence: TGTGCCAGCAGTTTAGTAGGACTAGCGGCCACCGATGAGCAGTTCTTC. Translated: CASSLVGLAATDEQFF.

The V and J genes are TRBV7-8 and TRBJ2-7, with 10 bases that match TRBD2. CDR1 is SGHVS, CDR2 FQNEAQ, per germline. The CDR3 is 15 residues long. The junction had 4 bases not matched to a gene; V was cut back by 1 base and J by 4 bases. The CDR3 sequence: CASSLGASGGYEQYF. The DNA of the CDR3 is TGTGCCAGCAGCTTAGGGGCTAGCGGGGGATACGAGCAGTACTTC.

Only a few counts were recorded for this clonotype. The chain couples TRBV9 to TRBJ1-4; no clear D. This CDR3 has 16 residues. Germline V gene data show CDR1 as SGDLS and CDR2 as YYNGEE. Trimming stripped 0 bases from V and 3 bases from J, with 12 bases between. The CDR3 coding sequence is TGTGCCAGCAGCGTAGACGGACTCGGGGCTAATGAAAAACTGTTTTTT. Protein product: CASSVDGLGANEKLFF.

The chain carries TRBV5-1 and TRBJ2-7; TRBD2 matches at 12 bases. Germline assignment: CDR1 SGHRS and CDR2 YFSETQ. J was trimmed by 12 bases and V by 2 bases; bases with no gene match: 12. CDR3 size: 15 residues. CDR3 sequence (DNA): TGCGCCAGCAGCTTCAGACTAGCGGGGGATCTCGGCTGGTACTTC. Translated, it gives CASSFRLAGDLGWYF.

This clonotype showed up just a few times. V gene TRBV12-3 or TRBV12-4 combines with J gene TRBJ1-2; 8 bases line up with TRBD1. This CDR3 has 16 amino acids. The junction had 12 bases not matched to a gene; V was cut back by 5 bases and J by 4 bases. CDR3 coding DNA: TGTGCCAGCAGTCCCAATGACAGGGGAGGCGGCTATGGCTACACCTTC. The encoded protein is CASSPNDRGGGYGYTF.

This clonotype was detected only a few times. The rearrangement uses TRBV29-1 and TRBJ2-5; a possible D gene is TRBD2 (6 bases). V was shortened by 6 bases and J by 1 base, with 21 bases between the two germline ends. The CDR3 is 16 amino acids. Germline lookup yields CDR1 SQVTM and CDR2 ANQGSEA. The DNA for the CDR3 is TGCAGCGTCAACCACCGGGACTGTCGATTCCAAGAGACCCAGTACTTC. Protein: CSVNHRDCRFQETQYF.